A single sample gave rise to the 26 T cell receptor beta chains below, sequenced in a study of blood T cell repertoires in acute mononucleosis. Broader study findings: Public beta motifs plus an AV5-AJ31 alpha motif appeared to drive GLC-BM selection.

The time point was: convalescence about 6 months (5-8 months) after acute presentation (visit 7). The protocol was immunoSEQ multiplex PCR, while the TCRdb copy is restricted to in-frame clones and leaves out a portion. The repertoire holds approximately 1,500 clones, about 23% seen once, with around a quarter in the top ten. Sequencing used EBV GLC epitope tetramer+ CD8+ T cells sorted from PBMCs, obtained during convalescence from infectious mononucleosis. Subset indicated: CD8 T cells binding tetramer with EBV BMLF1 280-288 peptide (GLC-BM). These receptors all come from a young woman with infectious mononucleosis caused by EBV.

A word on this clone: A read error is the likely source, as a far larger clone sits one nucleotide away. Distinct nucleotide sequences in the sample also encode this CDR3. The rearrangement links TRBV29-1 to TRBJ1-2; 7 bases fit TRBD1. The CDR3 has 12 residues. CDR1 is SQVTM, CDR2 ANQGSEA, per germline. V lost 6 bases, J lost 12 bases, and 13 bases stayed unmatched. The CDR3 region is CSVDGEGAGDTF. The CDR3, as DNA: TGCAGCGTGGACGGGGAGGGGGCGGGGGACACCTTC.

This clone was seen at least ten times. The same CDR3 arises from other DNA sequences in this sample as well. The V gene is TRBV29-1, the J gene TRBJ1-2, with D possibly TRBD1 on 6 matching bases. Looked up from germline, CDR1 is SQVTM and CDR2 is ANQGSEA. V lost 5 bases and J lost 12, with 19 bases in between. The CDR3 contains 12 residues. This CDR3 is CSVYGVGAGDTF. CDR3 nucleotides: TGCAGCGTTTACGGGGTGGGGGCTGGGGACACCTTC.

This clone was seen repeatedly, ten times or more. A far larger clone is only one base removed, so a read error is likely. This chain uses TRBV9 with TRBJ2-1, with 7 bases fitting TRBD2. J was trimmed by 6 bases and V by 3 bases; bases with no gene match: 9. CDR3 length equals 15 residues. The V gene's germline CDR1 is SGDLS and CDR2 YYNGEE. The DNA of the CDR3 is TGTGCCAGCAGCGACGGGACTATTCTCCCCAATGAGCAGTTCTTC. This translates into CASSDGTILPNEQFF.

CDR3 protein: CASSPTSGSIYEQFF. CDR3 in DNA: TGCGCCAGCAGCCCGACCAGCGGGAGTATCTACGAGCAGTTCTTC. This chain uses TRBV4-3 with TRBJ2-1, with 8 bases aligning to TRBD2. Germline loops: CDR1 LGHNA, CDR2 YSLEER. There are 15 residues in the CDR3. V lost 4 bases, J lost 10 bases, and 12 bases stayed unmatched.

This clone has ten or more counts. V is TRBV2 and J is TRBJ1-2, with a weak D call TRBD1 (6 bases). Germline loops: CDR1 SNHLY, CDR2 FYNNEI. Trimming removed 6 bases from V and 2 bases from J, with 16 bases in between. This CDR3 spans 15 amino acids. The CDR3 DNA reads TGTGCCAGCAGCTCCCAGGGGACGCCAAACTATGGCTACACCTTC. Its translation is CASSSQGTPNYGYTF.

The table lists this clone with many counts. J is TRBJ2-3 and V is TRBV7-8, with 10 nucleotides matching TRBD2. Losses at the gene ends were 1 base for V and 5 bases for J; bases not matched to a gene: 3. This CDR3 contains 15 residues. CDR1 is SGHVS, CDR2 FQNEAQ, per germline. The CDR3 region has the DNA TGTGCCAGCAGCTTAGGGAGCGGGAGGGGAGATACGCAGTATTTT. Its protein product is CASSLGSGRGDTQYF.

This clone was counted only a few times. A read error is likely here: a far larger clone is one base away. Different DNA sequences within this sample yield the same CDR3. This CDR3 is CASSDDDRQVNYGYTF. The CDR3 DNA reads TGCGCCAGCAGCGACGACGACCGACAGGTTAACTATGGCTACACCTTC. The chain uses TRBV23-1 and TRBJ1-2; D is perhaps TRBD1 (6 bases). TRBV23-1 is given ORF status, its function remaining uncertain. The CDR3 runs 16 residues. The germline V and J ends were trimmed by 6 bases and 1 base, with 18 bases remaining between them.

Concerning this clone itself: Since a far larger clone is one base different, this is likely a read error. V usage is TRBV29-1 and J usage is TRBJ2-5; 8 bases map to TRBD1. The end of the DNA fits TRBJ2-7 better, so the J call may be wrong. The CDR3 runs 14 residues. Germline CDR1 reads SQVTM; CDR2 reads ANQGSEA. The CDR3 nucleotides are TGCAGCGTCGCCGGGACAGGCTCATTCTGCGAGCAGTACTTC. Protein product: CSVAGTGSFCEQYF.

J is TRBJ2-7 and V is TRBV27; the D is unclear. Germline-derived CDR1 and CDR2 are MNHEY and SMNVEV (reference sequence). Trimming took 2 bases from V and 0 from J, leaving 2 bases between them. This CDR3 has 12 amino acids. DNA of the CDR3: TGTGCCAGCAGTTTACCCTCCTACGAGCAGTACTTC. Protein: CASSLPSYEQYF.

A few counts support this clone. A much more abundant neighbour one base away suggests this may be a read error. The gene calls are TRBV5-8 and TRBJ1-4, with TRBD1 as a possible D gene (6 bases). Trimming took 0 bases from V and 7 from J, leaving 16 bases between them. This CDR3 spans 16 amino acids. Per germline, CDR1 SGHTS and CDR2 YDEGEE. CDR3 amino acids: CASSLGAGAIGEKLFF. CDR3 nucleotides: TGTGCCAGCAGCTTGGGTGCAGGGGCCATTGGTGAAAAACTGTTTTTT.

Concerning this clone itself: This sequence is one base from a far larger clone and is likely a read error. CDR3 loop: CASSYPTGHSSYNEQVF. CDR3 DNA: TGTGCCAGCAGTTACCCGACAGGGCATAGCTCCTACAATGAGCAGGTCTTC. The chain employs TRBV5-6 and TRBJ2-1; 7 bases line up with TRBD1. Germline CDR1 SGHDT, CDR2 YYEEEE. The length of the CDR3 is 17 residues.

A remark on this clone: Since a far larger clone is one base different, this is likely a read error. This CDR3 fails to terminate in the conserved phenylalanine or tryptophan, so it likely reflects a read error. The limits of the CDR3 on the DNA are not certain, so only TCRdb's listed CDR3 is given. The J gene is TRBJ1-2, the V gene TRBV29-1. The germline V gene has CDR1 SQVTM and CDR2 ANQGSEA. With termini counted, the CDR3 has 12 amino acids. The CDR3 region is CSVDGEGAGDTL.

This clone has just a few counts. J is TRBJ1-2 and V is TRBV2; TRBD1 agrees at 10 bases. From germline, CDR1 is SNHLY and CDR2 FYNNEI. Losses at the gene ends were 6 bases for V and 6 bases for J; bases not matched to a gene: 4. There are 13 residues in the CDR3. The DNA of the CDR3 is TGTGCCAGCAGCTTAGGACAGGGGGATGGCTACACCTTC. Translated, it gives CASSLGQGDGYTF.

J is TRBJ2-7 and V is TRBV28; 7 positions match TRBD1. Unmatched junction bases numbered 15, after V lost 7 bases and J lost 6 bases. This CDR3 has 15 residues. Germline CDR1 and CDR2: MDHEN and SYDVKM. CDR3 nucleotides: TGTGCCAGCAACCTGGGACAGATCCTGCCGGGCGAGCAGTACTTC. This translates into CASNLGQILPGEQYF.

About this clone itself: It differs at one base from a far larger clone, so likely a read error. Other DNA sequences from this sample encode an identical CDR3 as well. The V gene is TRBV6-5, the J gene TRBJ2-3; TRBD2 agrees at 9 bases. Unmatched junction bases numbered 2, after V lost 2 bases and J lost 5 bases. Germline lookup yields CDR1 MNHEY and CDR2 SVGAGI. CDR3 length: 14 residues. The CDR3 reads CASSYGTSQDTQYF. The CDR3 nucleotides read TGTGCCAGCAGTTACGGGACTAGCCAAGATACGCAGTATTTT.

Comment on this clone: A read error likely explains this, since a far larger clone differs by one base. This specimen includes other DNA sequences encoding the same CDR3. The chain uses TRBV7-2 and TRBJ2-7, with 8 bases identical to TRBD2. Germline trimming cut 5 bases from V and 3 bases from J; bases unmatched to any gene: 9. CDR3 size: 15 residues. The germline gives CDR1 SGHTA, CDR2 FQGNSA. Written as DNA, the CDR3 is TGTGCCAGCAGCCCGACCAGCGGGAGTGTCTACGAGCAGTACTTC. Translating it yields CASSPTSGSVYEQYF. Using reference TRBV7-2 and TRBJ2-7 for the parts outside the CDR3, the full variable domain is GAGVSQSPSNKVTEKGKDVELRCDPISGHTALYWYRQSLGQGLEFLIYFQGNSAPDKSGLPSDRFSAERTGGSVSTLTIQRTQQEDSAVYLCASSPTSGSVYEQYFGPGTRLTVT.

Comment on this clone: A much larger clone differs by one base, so this may be a read error. This chain uses TRBV6-9 with TRBJ2-1, with 10 bases lining up with TRBD2. There are 15 residues in the CDR3. Trimming at V came to 6 bases and at J to 7 bases, leaving 9 bases not matched to a gene. The germline V gene has CDR1 MNHGY and CDR2 SVAAGI. The CDR3 region is CASSILAGASNEQFF. The DNA of the CDR3 is TGTGCCAGCAGCATCCTAGCGGGAGCGTCAAATGAGCAGTTCTTC.

Note on this clone: A far larger clone is a single base away, which makes a read error likely. The CDR3, as DNA: TGTGCCAGCAGCGTAGGGAGCGGGAGGGGAGATACGCAGTATTTT. Translated, it gives CASSVGSGRGDTQYF. The V call is TRBV11-2, the J call TRBJ2-3; 10 nucleotides match TRBD2. The CDR3 totals 15 residues. V was pared by 5 bases and J by 5 bases, with 7 bases of the junction left unmatched. Germline-derived CDR1 and CDR2 are SGHAT and FQNNGV.

Relative to its sample, this clone is medium-sized (0.01 to 0.1%). Other DNA sequences in the same sample also yield this CDR3. The chain uses TRBV28 and TRBJ2-7; 12 nucleotides line up with TRBD2. Germline V gene lookup returns CDR1 MDHEN and CDR2 SYDVKM. J was trimmed by 3 bases and V by 5 bases; bases with no gene match: 5. The CDR3 runs to 15 residues. The CDR3 coding sequence is TGTGCCAGCAGTCCGACTAGCGGGAGTATCTACGAGCAGTACTTC. It codes for CASSPTSGSIYEQYF.

Within the sample, this clone is hyperexpanded. The V gene is TRBV5-6, the J gene TRBJ2-7; D is uncertain. This CDR3 has 11 amino acids. V lost 3 bases and J lost 3, with 4 bases in between. From germline, CDR1 is SGHDT and CDR2 YYEEEE. This chain's CDR3 is CASSWNYEQYF. CDR3 nucleotide sequence: TGTGCCAGCAGCTGGAACTACGAGCAGTACTTC. Full variable domain (remainder filled in from reference TRBV5-6 and TRBJ2-7): DAGVTQSPTHLIKTRGQQVTLRCSPKSGHDTVSWYQQALGQGPQFIFQYYEEEERQRGNFPDRFSGHQFPNYSSELNVNALLLGDSALYLCASSWNYEQYFGPGTRLTVT.

This clone was seen only a few times. This likely traces to a read error, being one base from a far larger clone. At the DNA level, this CDR3 is encoded by other sequences in the same sample as well. The rearrangement links TRBV9 to TRBJ2-7, with 8 bases that match TRBD2. The CDR3 runs to 15 residues. Per germline, CDR1 SGDLS and CDR2 YYNGEE. V shed 4 bases and J 7 bases; nucleotides not matched to a gene: 13. CDR3: CASSPTSGSVYEQYF. The CDR3 DNA reads as TGTGCCAGCAGCCCGACCAGCGGGAGTGTCTATGAGCAGTACTTC.

As regards this clone: It differs at one base from a far larger clone, so likely a read error. The V gene is TRBV9, the J gene TRBJ2-1; D is undetermined. Trimming removed 0 bases from V and 8 bases from J, with 9 bases in between. This CDR3 contains 13 residues. CDR1 SGDLS and CDR2 YYNGEE come from the germline V gene. The CDR3 spells CASSVAGWDEQFF. CDR3 nucleotides: TGTGCCAGCAGCGTAGCAGGTTGGGATGAGCAGTTCTTC.

By sample fraction, this clone is hyperexpanded (1% or more). The sample holds other DNA sequences that translate to the same CDR3. The chain is built from TRBV15 and TRBJ1-1, with D perhaps TRBD1 (6 bases). CDR1 LNHNV and CDR2 YYDKDF come from the germline V gene (reference sequence). Trimming cost V 0 bases and J 1 base, with 9 bases left between them. The CDR3 totals 15 residues. CDR3 loop: CATSRDLGQNTEAFF. The CDR3 coding sequence is TGTGCCACCAGCAGAGATTTGGGACAGAACACTGAAGCTTTCTTT.

This clone was seen ten or more times. This chain joins TRBV5-5 and TRBJ2-3; 10 nucleotides agree with TRBD2. Germline values: CDR1 SGHKS, CDR2 YYEKEE (reference sequence). The V segment lost 2 bases and the J segment 5 bases; nucleotides outside the gene matches: 5. The CDR3 length is 15 residues. CDR3 in amino acids: CASSLGSGRGDTQYF. The CDR3 DNA follows: TGTGCCAGCAGCTTAGGGAGCGGGAGGGGAGATACGCAGTATTTT.

This clone was found many times. Other DNA sequences within the sample encode an identical CDR3. The rearrangement uses TRBV29-1 and TRBJ1-2; 7 bases match TRBD1. CDR3 length: 12 amino acids. In germline, CDR1 is SQVTM, CDR2 ANQGSEA. The trim removed 1 base at V and 12 bases at J, leaving 8 bases unmatched. CDR3 nucleotides: TGCAGCGTTGAAGGGGAGGGGGCGGGGGACACCTTC. It translates to CSVEGEGAGDTF.

This clone was detected a few times. Its ends do not fully match the called genes, so a read error is possible. The sample has other DNA sequences that encode this CDR3 too. The chain is built from TRBV5-1 and TRBJ2-7; TRBD2 aligns across 12 bases. The CDR3 covers 15 residues. Germline CDR1 SGHRS, CDR2 YFSETQ. In DNA form, the CDR3 reads TGTGCCAGCAGCCCGACTAGCGGGAGTGTCTACGAGCAGTACTTC. Amino acids: CASSPTSGSVYEQYF.